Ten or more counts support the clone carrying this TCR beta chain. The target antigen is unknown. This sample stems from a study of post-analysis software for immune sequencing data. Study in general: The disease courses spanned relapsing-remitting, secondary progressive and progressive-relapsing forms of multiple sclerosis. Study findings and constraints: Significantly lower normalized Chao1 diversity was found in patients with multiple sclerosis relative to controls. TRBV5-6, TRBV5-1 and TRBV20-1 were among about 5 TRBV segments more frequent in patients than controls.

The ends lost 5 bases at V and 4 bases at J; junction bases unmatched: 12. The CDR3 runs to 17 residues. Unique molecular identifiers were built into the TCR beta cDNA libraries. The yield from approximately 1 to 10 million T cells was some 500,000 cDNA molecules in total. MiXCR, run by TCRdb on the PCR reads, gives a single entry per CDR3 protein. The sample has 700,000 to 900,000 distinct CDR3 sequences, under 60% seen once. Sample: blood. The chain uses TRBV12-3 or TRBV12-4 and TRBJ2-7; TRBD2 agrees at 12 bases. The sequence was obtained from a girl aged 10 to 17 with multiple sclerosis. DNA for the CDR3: TGTGCCAGCAGTAACAGACTGGAGACTAGCGGGAGTTACGAGCAGTACTTC. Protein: CASSNRLETSGSYEQYF.